There are many counts of the clone carrying this T cell receptor beta chain. Over 18 months of follow-up, stable hyperthyroidism required that no ophthalmopathy appear. Exclusion covered patients with other autoimmune diseases or uncontrolled infections (as well as pregnancy or lactation). With 4 bases removed from V and 2 bases from J, the gap between germline ends came to 20 bases. The CDR3 covers 17 residues. Germline lookup yields CDR1 KGHSH and CDR2 LQKENI. This sample was included in a study of Graves' ophthalmopathy and Graves' hyperthyroidism. About the research overall: Samples of peripheral blood were obtained at initial diagnosis, prior to treatment of any kind.

Scientists amplified the TCR beta CDR3 regions from RNA transcripts. RT-PCR with HTBI primers came first, then second-round multiplex PCR. Using its own MiXCR run on the multiplex PCR reads, TCRdb lists one record per CDR3 protein. The table lists over 500,000 distinct CDR3 sequences, about 20% of them singletons. The sequencing sample was made of peripheral blood. The chain is built from TRBV18 and TRBJ1-2, with D unclear. This clonotype originated in a young woman with stable Graves' hyperthyroidism. Some clones in this sample may be carry-over from other donors' samples. The CDR3 loop is CASSLPSFDAGNYGYTF. The CDR3, as DNA: TGTGCCAGCTCACTCCCCTCCTTTGATGCGGGGAACTATGGCTACACCTTC. The full variable domain, rest sourced from reference TRBV18 and TRBJ1-2, is NAGVMQNPRHLVRRRGQEARLRCSPMKGHSHVYWYRQLPEEGLKFMVYLQKENIIDESGMPKERFSAEFPKEGPSILRIQQVVRGDSAAYFCASSLPSFDAGNYGYTFGSGTRLTVV.